This T cell receptor beta chain was recovered during a study of blood T cell repertoires in COVID-19. V was trimmed by 4 bases and J by 4 bases, leaving 7 bases between them. This CDR3 spans 13 amino acids. Germline CDR1 and CDR2: MGHDK and SYGVNS. Method: immunoSEQ multiplex PCR; TCRdb's copy keeps in-frame clones and lacks some. Of fewer than 500,000 clones in the sample, roughly 89% were seen once. V usage is TRBV25-1 and J usage is TRBJ1-4; D is undetermined. Sequencing input: peripheral blood. This TCR came from a man younger than 30 with COVID-19, enrolled during active disease. The CDR3 nucleotides are TGTGCCAGCAGTGGTCAGGATAATGAAAAACTGTTTTTT. It codes for CASSGQDNEKLFF.